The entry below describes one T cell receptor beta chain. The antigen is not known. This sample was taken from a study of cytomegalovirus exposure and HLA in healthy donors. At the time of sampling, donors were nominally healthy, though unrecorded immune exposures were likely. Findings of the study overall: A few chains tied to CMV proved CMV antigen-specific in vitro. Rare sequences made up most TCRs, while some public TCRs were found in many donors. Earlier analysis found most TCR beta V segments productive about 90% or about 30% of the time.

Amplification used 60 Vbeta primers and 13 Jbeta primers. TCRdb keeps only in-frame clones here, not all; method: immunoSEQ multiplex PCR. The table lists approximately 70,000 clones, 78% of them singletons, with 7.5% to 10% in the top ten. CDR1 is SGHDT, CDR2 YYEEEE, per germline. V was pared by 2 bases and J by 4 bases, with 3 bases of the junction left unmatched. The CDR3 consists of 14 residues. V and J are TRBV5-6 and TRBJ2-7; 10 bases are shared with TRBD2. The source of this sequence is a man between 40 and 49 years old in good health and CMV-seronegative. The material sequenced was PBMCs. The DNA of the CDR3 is TGTGCCAGCAGCTTCGGGACTAGCGATTACGAGCAGTACTTC. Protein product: CASSFGTSDYEQYF.